Below are 12 T cell receptor beta chains sequenced from a single sample in a study of T cells in Graves' hyperthyroidism and ophthalmopathy. Amplification of TCR beta CDR3 regions was performed using RNA transcripts as template. A first-round RT-PCR of the TCR CDR3 used the HTBI primer set. Using its own MiXCR run on the multiplex PCR reads, TCRdb lists one record per CDR3 protein. The table shows some 210,000 distinct CDR3 sequences, with approximately 17% occurring only once. What was sequenced was blood. The origin of the receptors is a man aged 50-59 years with Graves' hyperthyroidism.

This clonotype came up many times. The J gene is TRBJ1-1, the V gene TRBV7-8; no firm D call. This CDR3 comprises 13 residues. The germline CDR1 and CDR2 sequences are SGHVS and FQNEAQ. Trimming stripped 6 bases from V and 1 base from J, with 9 bases between. The DNA for the CDR3 is TGTGCCAGCAGACAAATAAGGAACACTGAAGCTTTCTTT. Residues: CASRQIRNTEAFF. Supplemented by reference TRBV7-8 and TRBJ1-1, the full variable domain reads GAGVSQSPRYKVAKRGQDVALRCDPISGHVSLFWYQQALGQGPEFLTYFQNEAQLDKSGLPSDRFFAERPEGSVSTLKIQRTQQEDSAVYLCASRQIRNTEAFFGQGTRLTVV.

This clonotype was seen only a few times. This clone may be a read error of a much larger clone one base away. This rearrangement joins TRBV7-2 to TRBJ2-5, with a weak D call TRBD1 (6 bases). Trimming shortened V by 5 bases and J by 0 bases, and 10 bases separated the two germline ends. Germline CDR1 reads SGHTA; CDR2 reads FQGNSA. The CDR3 is 14 residues long. Here the CDR3 DNA reads TGTGCCAGCAGCGCTGGGGGCAACCAAGAGACCCAGTACTTC. Translation: CASSAGGNQETQYF.

This clonotype was found a few times. Written as DNA, the CDR3 is TGTGCCAGCAGCTTAGGTTGGGCTAACTATGGCTACACCTTC. Its protein product is CASSLGWANYGYTF. The rearrangement joins TRBV7-2 to TRBJ1-2; D unclear. The V and J ends lost 1 base and 0 bases respectively, with 6 bases between them. Germline CDR1 and CDR2: SGHTA and FQGNSA. This CDR3 is 14 amino acids long. Variable domain in full (rest from reference TRBV7-2 and TRBJ1-2): GAGVSQSPSNKVTEKGKDVELRCDPISGHTALYWYRQSLGQGLEFLIYFQGNSAPDKSGLPSDRFSAERTGGSVSTLTIQRTQQEDSAVYLCASSLGWANYGYTFGSGTRLTVV.

The CDR3 loop reads CSASAFGPNNSPLHF. CDR3 sequence (DNA): TGCAGTGCTAGTGCTTTCGGACCCAATAATTCACCCCTCCACTTT. The chain links TRBV20-1 to TRBJ1-6, with D unresolved. The CDR3 has 15 amino acids. Trimming removed 3 bases from V and 5 bases from J, with 14 bases in between. The V gene's germline CDR1 is DFQATT and CDR2 SNEGSKA (reference sequence).

This clonotype was seen only a few times. This chain joins TRBV30 and TRBJ1-4, with D perhaps TRBD1 (5 bases). With 5 bases removed from V and 6 bases from J, the gap between germline ends came to 16 bases. Germline CDR1 is GTSNPN and CDR2 is SVGIG (reference sequence). This CDR3 comprises 14 residues. The chain's CDR3 is CAWARRGRDEKLFF. The CDR3 region has the DNA TGTGCCTGGGCTCGGAGGGGTAGGGATGAAAAACTGTTTTTT. Together with reference TRBV30 and TRBJ1-4, the CDR3 gives the full variable domain: SQTIHQWPATLVQPVGSPLSLECTVEGTSNPNLYWYRQAAGRGLQLLFYSVGIGQISSEVPQNLSASRPQDRQFILSSKKLLLSDSGFYLCAWARRGRDEKLFFGSGTQLSVL.

Worth noting for this clonotype: Germline is not matched at one junction end, which may reflect a read error. The chain has TRBV19 and TRBJ2-5; D assignment may be TRBD1 or TRBD2 (5 bases each). This CDR3 has 13 residues. Germline lookup yields CDR1 LNHDA and CDR2 SQIVND (reference sequence). The CDR3 DNA is TGTGCGAGTAGAGGGGACGGTCAAGAGACCCAGTACTTC. Its protein product is CASRGDGQETQYF.

The sample holds many counts of this clonotype. This chain links TRBV12-3 or TRBV12-4 with TRBJ2-1; the D gene is possibly TRBD2 (5 bases). The V end was cut by 6 bases, the J end by 8 bases, with 11 bases between. The CDR3 is 12 residues long. In DNA form, the CDR3 reads TGTGCCAGCAGGCGGGTTGAGTATGAGCAGTTCTTC. Translated: CASRRVEYEQFF.

This chain connects TRBV7-9 to TRBJ2-2; 7 nucleotides match TRBD1. J lost 7 bases, V lost 4 bases, and 18 bases had no gene match. In germline, CDR1 is SEHNR, CDR2 FQNEAQ (reference sequence). The CDR3 is made up of 18 amino acids. In DNA form, the CDR3 reads TGTGCCAGCAGCTCAGACAGGGTTGATAAGCTCATCAGCGGGGAGCTGTTTTTT. Translation gives CASSSDRVDKLISGELFF.

The rearrangement joins TRBV28 to TRBJ1-5; 9 bases match TRBD1. After removal of 6 bases from V and 7 bases from J, the junction contained 7 bases not matched to a gene. The CDR3 runs 14 residues. Germline-derived CDR1 and CDR2 are MDHEN and SYDVKM. CDR3 sequence reads: CASSNRGLRQPQHF. The DNA of the CDR3 is TGTGCCAGCAGCAACAGGGGGCTGCGGCAGCCCCAGCATTTT. The variable domain in full, completed from reference TRBV28 and TRBJ1-5, reads DVKVTQSSRYLVKRTGEKVFLECVQDMDHENMFWYRQDPGLGLRLIYFSYDVKMKEKGDIPEGYSVSREKKERFSLILESASTNQTSMYLCASSNRGLRQPQHFGDGTRLSIL.

This clonotype was observed at least ten times. V usage is TRBV20-1 and J usage is TRBJ1-4, with D tentatively TRBD1 (5 bases). Trimming stripped 3 bases from V and 6 bases from J, with 17 bases between. This CDR3 spans 15 amino acids. In germline, CDR1 is DFQATT, CDR2 SNEGSKA (reference sequence). The CDR3 nucleotides are TGCAGTGCTAGCGCCGTCCTTCAAGGGGATGAAAAACTGTTTTTT. It yields the protein CSASAVLQGDEKLFF.

A note on this clonotype: One base away lies a much larger clone, so this may be a sequencing read error. The V gene is TRBV28, the J gene TRBJ1-1, with TRBD1 matching 7 bases. This CDR3 has 12 residues. Germline V gene sequence: CDR1 MDHEN, CDR2 SYDVKM. CDR3 coding DNA: TGTGCCGGCAGTCTGACAGGGCTGCGAGCTTTCTTT. Amino acids: CAGSLTGLRAFF.

This clonotype was detected ten times or more. The chain couples TRBV7-8 to TRBJ2-3; the match to TRBD2 covers 9 bases. After removal of 6 bases from V and 4 bases from J, the junction contained 17 bases not matched to a gene. This CDR3 is built from 18 residues. Germline CDR1 reads SGHVS; CDR2 reads FQNEAQ. CDR3 sequence (DNA): TGTGCCAGCAGTCATCCCCGCGAGGTAGCGGGAGAACCAGATACGCAGTATTTT. Translating it yields CASSHPREVAGEPDTQYF.